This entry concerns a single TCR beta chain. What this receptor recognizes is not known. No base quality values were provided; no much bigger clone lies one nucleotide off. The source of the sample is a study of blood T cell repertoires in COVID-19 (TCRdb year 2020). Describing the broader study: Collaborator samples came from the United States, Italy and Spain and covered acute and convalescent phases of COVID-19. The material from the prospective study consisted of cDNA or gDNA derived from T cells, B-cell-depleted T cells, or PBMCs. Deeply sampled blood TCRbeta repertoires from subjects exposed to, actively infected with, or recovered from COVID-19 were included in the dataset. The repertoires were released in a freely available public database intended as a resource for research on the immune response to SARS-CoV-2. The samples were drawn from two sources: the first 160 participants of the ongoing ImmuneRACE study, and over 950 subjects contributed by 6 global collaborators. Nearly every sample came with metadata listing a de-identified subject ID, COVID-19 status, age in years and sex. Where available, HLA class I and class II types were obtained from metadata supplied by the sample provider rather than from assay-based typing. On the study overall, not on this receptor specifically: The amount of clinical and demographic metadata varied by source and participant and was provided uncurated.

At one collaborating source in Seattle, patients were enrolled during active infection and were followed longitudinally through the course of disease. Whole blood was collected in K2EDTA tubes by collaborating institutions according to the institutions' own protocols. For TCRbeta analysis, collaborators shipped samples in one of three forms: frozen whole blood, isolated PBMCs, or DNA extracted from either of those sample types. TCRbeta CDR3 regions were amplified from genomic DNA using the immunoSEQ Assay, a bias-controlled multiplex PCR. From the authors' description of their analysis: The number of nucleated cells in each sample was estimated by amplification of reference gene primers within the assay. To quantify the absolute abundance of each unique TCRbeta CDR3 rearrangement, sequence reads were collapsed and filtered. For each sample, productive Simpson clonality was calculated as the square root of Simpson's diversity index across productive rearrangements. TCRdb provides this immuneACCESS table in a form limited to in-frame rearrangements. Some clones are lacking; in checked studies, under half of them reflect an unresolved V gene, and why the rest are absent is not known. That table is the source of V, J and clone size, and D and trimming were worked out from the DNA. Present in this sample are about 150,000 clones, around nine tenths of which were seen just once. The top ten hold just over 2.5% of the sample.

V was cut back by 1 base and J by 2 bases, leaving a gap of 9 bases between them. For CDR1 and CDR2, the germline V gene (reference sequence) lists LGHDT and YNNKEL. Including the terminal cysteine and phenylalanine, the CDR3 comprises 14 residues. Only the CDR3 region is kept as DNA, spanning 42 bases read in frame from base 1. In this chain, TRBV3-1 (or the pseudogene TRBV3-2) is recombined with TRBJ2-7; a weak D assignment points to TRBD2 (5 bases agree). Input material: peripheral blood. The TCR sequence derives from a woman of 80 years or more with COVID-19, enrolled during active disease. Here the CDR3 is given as CASSQGQEAYEQYF. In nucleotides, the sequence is TGTGCCAGCAGCCAAGGTCAGGAGGCCTACGAGCAGTACTTC.